Described below is a single T cell receptor (beta chain) sequence and its context. V trimming: 1 base; J trimming: 2 bases; junction bases outside the gene matches: 12. The CDR3 is 19 amino acids. Germline values: CDR1 SGHRS, CDR2 YFSETQ. This sample is part of a study of blood T cell repertoires in COVID-19. Overall study: Italy, Spain and the United States were the sources of the convalescent and acute COVID-19 samples. The analysed material was cDNA or gDNA that came from T cells, B-cell-depleted T cells, or PBMCs.

Authors' data handling: Counts of nucleated cells, estimated from reference gene primer amplification, were obtained. The table came from immunoSEQ multiplex PCR; TCRdb's copy has only in-frame clones and leaves some out. Clonal size and the V and J genes are those of that table, whereas D and trimming came from the DNA. The sample includes fewer than 120,000 clones, 75% to 85% of them seen just once. Specimen: peripheral blood. The chain recombines TRBV5-1 with TRBJ1-5; the match to TRBD1 covers 10 bases. This receptor was obtained from a woman in her sixties with acute or convalescent COVID-19. CDR3 coding DNA: TGCGCCAGCAGCTTGCCCCGCGACAGGGGGCTGTGGGGCAATCAGCCCCAGCATTTT. It yields the protein CASSLPRDRGLWGNQPQHF.